This TCR beta chain was found in a study of T cells in Graves' hyperthyroidism and ophthalmopathy. Study-level background: Specimen type is peripheral blood, collected at initial diagnosis prior to any treatment. General study points: Stable hyperthyroidism was separated from ophthalmopathy by a model based on 13 V-J features. Clonotypes that were expanded in thyroid above 0.001 mostly appeared in blood too.

Template material for amplifying TCR beta CDR3 regions consisted of RNA transcripts. Carried out on the TCR CDR3, a first-round RT-PCR used the HTBI primer set. TCRdb fed the multiplex PCR reads into MiXCR, producing one record per CDR3 protein. The data contain about 510,000 distinct CDR3 sequences, approximately 15% of them singletons. For Graves' hyperthyroidism to be stable, ophthalmopathy could not progress within 18 months. Germline values: CDR1 GTSNPN, CDR2 SVGIG (reference sequence). The CDR3 contains 14 residues. Losses at the gene ends were 1 base for V and 5 bases for J; bases not matched to a gene: 3. This clonotype was observed at least ten times. Its antigen is not identified.

This chain links TRBV30 with TRBJ2-2; 8 nucleotides line up with TRBD1. The sequencing sample was made of blood. The clonotype was recovered from a woman aged 40-49 years with Graves' hyperthyroidism. The CDR3 is CAWSGQGWTGELFF. The CDR3 DNA reads as TGTGCCTGGAGTGGACAGGGGTGGACCGGGGAGCTGTTTTTT.